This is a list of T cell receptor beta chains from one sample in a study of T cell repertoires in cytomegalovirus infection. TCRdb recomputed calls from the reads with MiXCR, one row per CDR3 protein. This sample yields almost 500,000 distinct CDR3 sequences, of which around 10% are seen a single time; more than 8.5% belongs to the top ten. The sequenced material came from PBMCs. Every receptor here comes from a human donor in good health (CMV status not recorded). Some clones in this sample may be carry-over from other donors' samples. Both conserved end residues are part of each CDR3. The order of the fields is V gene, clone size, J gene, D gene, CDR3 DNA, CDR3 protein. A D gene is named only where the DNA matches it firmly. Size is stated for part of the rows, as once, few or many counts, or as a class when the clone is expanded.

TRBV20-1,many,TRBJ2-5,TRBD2,TGCAGTGCCAGGCATAGCGGGAGGGCAGAAGAGACCCAGTACTTC,CSARHSGRAEETQYF
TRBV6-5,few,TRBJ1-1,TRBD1,TGTGCCAGCAGCCGGGACAGGAGGATGGTCAGTGAAGCTTTCTTT,CASSRDRRMVSEAFF
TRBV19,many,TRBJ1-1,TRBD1,TGTGCCAGTAACAGGGGAACCCCTGAAGCTTTCTTT,CASNRGTPEAFF
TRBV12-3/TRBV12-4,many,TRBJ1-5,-,TGTGCCAGCAGCTTAACGGGGGATCAGCCCCAGCATTTT,CASSLTGDQPQHF
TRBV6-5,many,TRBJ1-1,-,-,CASSTSGFFTEAFF
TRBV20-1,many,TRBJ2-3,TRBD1,TGCAGTGCTAGAGATAGGGACAGAGGTGGAGATACGCAGTATTTT,CSARDRDRGGDTQYF
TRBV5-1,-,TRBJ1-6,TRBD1,TGCGCCAGCAGCGTGGACAGGGGCGATAATTCACCCCTCCACTTT,CASSVDRGDNSPLHF
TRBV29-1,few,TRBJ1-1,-,TGCAGCGTTGAAGATGTCTCGTTAAGGGTTCAAGCTTTCTTT,CSVEDVSLRVQAFF
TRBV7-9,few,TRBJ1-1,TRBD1,TGTGCCAGCAGCCATACGGACAGGGGAGGCACTGAAGCTTTCTTT,CASSHTDRGGTEAFF
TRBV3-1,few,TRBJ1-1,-,TGTGCCAGCAGCCCTCTTACGGGGACTGAAGCTTTCTTT,CASSPLTGTEAFF
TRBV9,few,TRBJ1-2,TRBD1,TGTGCCAGCAGCGTAGGAGACAGGGTAGCTAACTATGGCTACACCTTC,CASSVGDRVANYGYTF
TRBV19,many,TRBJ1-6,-,TGTGCCAGTAGTATTAGTATTTGGCTTGAGGCGAATAATTCACCCCTCCACTTT,CASSISIWLEANNSPLHF
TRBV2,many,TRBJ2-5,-,TGTGCCAGCAGCGCCCTGACTCCGCTGGGGGAGACCCAGTACTTC,CASSALTPLGETQYF
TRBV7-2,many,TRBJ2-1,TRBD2,TGTGCCAGCAGCTTAGTGGCGTACAGCGGGGGGCCGGGCAATGAGCAGTTCTTC,CASSLVAYSGGPGNEQFF
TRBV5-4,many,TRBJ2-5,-,TGTGCCAGCAGCCCCCCAGACGGGGTGACCCAGTACTTC,CASSPPDGVTQYF
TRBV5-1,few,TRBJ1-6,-,TGCGCCAGCAGCTTGGACGGACAGAAAAATTCACCCCTCCACTTT,CASSLDGQKNSPLHF
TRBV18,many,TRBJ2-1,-,TGTGCCAGCTCACCAGCGGATTCCTACAATGAGCAGTTCTTC,CASSPADSYNEQFF
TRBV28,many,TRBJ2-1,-,TGTGCCAGCAGTTTCAAGCGGGTCTCCTACAATGAGCAGTTCTTC,CASSFKRVSYNEQFF
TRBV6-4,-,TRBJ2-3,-,TGTGCCAGCAGAGAAGGCAGTCCAGATACGCAGTATTTT,CASREGSPDTQYF
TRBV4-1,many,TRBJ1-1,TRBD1,TGCGCCAGCAGCCAACCTTCGACAGGGGATGTTCGGACTGAAGCTTTCTTT,CASSQPSTGDVRTEAFF
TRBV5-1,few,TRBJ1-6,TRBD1,TGCGCCAGCAGCTTGGGGGGGGCGGACAGGACGTCACCCCTCCACTTT,CASSLGGADRTSPLHF
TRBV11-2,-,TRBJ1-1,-,TGTGCCAGCAGCTTATGGAGGGCGAAAACTGAAGCTTTCTTT,CASSLWRAKTEAFF
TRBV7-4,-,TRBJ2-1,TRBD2,TGTGCTACCTTAGCGGGAGGGCAGTTCTTC,CATLAGGQFF
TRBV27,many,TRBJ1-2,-,TGTGCCAGCAGTTTATACCCAGGCAGAGGCTACACCTTC,CASSLYPGRGYTF
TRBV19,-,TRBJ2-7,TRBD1,TGTGCCAGTAGGGCCCAGACAGGGTTCTACGAGCAGTACTTC,CASRAQTGFYEQYF
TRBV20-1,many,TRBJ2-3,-,TGCAGTGCTAGAGCCCCCCAAACCCCCGTCCCCGCGGATACGCAGTATTTT,CSARAPQTPVPADTQYF
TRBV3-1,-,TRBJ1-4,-,TGTGCCAGCAGCCAATCGAGGGTGGAAAAACTGTTTTTT,CASSQSRVEKLFF
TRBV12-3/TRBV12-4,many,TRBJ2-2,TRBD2,TGTGCCAGCAGTTCACCGGGACTAGCGGGGGGACTCACCGGGGAGCTGTTTTTT,CASSSPGLAGGLTGELFF
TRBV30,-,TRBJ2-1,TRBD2,TGTGCCTGGAGTTTCACCTTTTTAGCGGGGGGCCCCTACAATGAGCAGTTCTTC,CAWSFTFLAGGPYNEQFF
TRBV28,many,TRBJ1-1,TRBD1,TGTGCCACCAGTGTGGTTTCAGGGGGTGAAGCTTTCTTT,CATSVVSGGEAFF
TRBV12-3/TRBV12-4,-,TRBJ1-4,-,TGTGCCAGCAGTTCACAGGGTCTGCGTAATGAAAAACTGTTTTTT,CASSSQGLRNEKLFF
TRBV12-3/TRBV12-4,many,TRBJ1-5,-,TGTGCCAGCAGTTTACAGGGTTGGGGGCGCAATCAGCCCCAGCATTTT,CASSLQGWGRNQPQHF
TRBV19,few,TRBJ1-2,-,TGTGCCAGTAGGAGCCACAACTATGGCTACACCTTC,CASRSHNYGYTF